This record concerns one T cell receptor beta chain sequence. Its specificity is not known. This sample is drawn from a study of cytomegalovirus exposure and HLA in healthy donors. Study background: In a later analysis, it was reported that the roughly 130 validation repertoires had been produced on the same platform as the 670 or so repertoires belonging to the first cohort.

Clones were read by immunoSEQ multiplex PCR, and TCRdb kept only the in-frame ones, dropping some. The table has 120,000 to 150,000 clones, 86% seen once; the top ten hold less than 3%. General observations from the study: One later analysis, an examination of the roughly 130 validation repertoires, found that first-cohort TCR clusters tended to co-occur in them. The study labeled 150 to 200 TCR beta chains cytomegalovirus-associated.

The study drew the donors from its approximately 120-subject validation cohort, separate from the roughly 700-subject first cohort. Sequencing was carried out using PBMCs. The sequence was obtained from a man between 18 and 35 years old in good health and CMV-seronegative.

The CDR3 here is CASSLGQGAYGYTF. The CDR3 nucleotides are TGTGCCAGTAGTCTTGGACAGGGGGCGTACGGCTACACCTTC. The chain employs TRBV19 and TRBJ1-2, with 11 bases fitting TRBD1. In germline, CDR1 is LNHDA, CDR2 SQIVND (reference sequence). This CDR3 comprises 14 residues. The junction had 7 bases not matched to a gene; V was cut back by 5 bases and J by 8 bases.